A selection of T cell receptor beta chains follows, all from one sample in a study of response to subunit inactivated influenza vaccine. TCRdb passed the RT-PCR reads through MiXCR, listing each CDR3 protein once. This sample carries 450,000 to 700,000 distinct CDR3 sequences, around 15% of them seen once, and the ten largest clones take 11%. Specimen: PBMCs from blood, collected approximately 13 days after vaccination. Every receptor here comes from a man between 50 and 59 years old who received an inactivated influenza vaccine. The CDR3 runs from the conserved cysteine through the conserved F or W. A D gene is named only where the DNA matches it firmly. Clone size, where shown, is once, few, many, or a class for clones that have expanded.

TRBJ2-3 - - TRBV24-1 TGTGCCACCAGTGATTTTACTAGTACGGCTAGCACAGATACGCAGTATTTT CATSDFTSTASTDTQYF
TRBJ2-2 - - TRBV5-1 TGCGCCAGCATTCGCGGATCCGGGAACAACGGGGAGCTGTTTTTT CASIRGSGNNGELFF
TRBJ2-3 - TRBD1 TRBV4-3 TGCGCCAGCAGCCAGGGGCGGACAGGGGGTATTGCAGATACGCAGTATTTT CASSQGRTGGIADTQYF
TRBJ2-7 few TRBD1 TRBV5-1 TGCGCCAGCAGAGATCTCGGGACAGGGGGACCCTACGAGCAGTACTTC CASRDLGTGGPYEQYF
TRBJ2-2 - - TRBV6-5 TGTGCCAGCAGTTACTCACTCAGGGTAGGAGCGAACACCGGGGAGCTGTTTTTT CASSYSLRVGANTGELFF
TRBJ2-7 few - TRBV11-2 TGTGCCAGCAGCATCCGGGACGGCTCCTACGAGCAGTACTTC CASSIRDGSYEQYF
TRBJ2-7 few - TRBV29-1 TGCAGCGTCTATAACCCGGGGCCCCTAAGGGAGAACTACGAGCAGTACTTC CSVYNPGPLRENYEQYF
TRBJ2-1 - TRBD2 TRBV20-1 TGCAGTGCTTCCGATACTAGCGGGAGGGCCTACAATGAGCAGTTCTTC CSASDTSGRAYNEQFF
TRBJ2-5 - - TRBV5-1 TGCGCCAGCACGGCAGGGAAGGAAGAGACCCAGTACTTC CASTAGKEETQYF
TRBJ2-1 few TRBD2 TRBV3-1 TGTGCCAGCAGCCATACATCCGGGACTAGCGGGAGGAAATACAATGAGCAGTTCTTC CASSHTSGTSGRKYNEQFF
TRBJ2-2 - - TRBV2 TGTGCCAGCAATCCGGACAGTAACACCGGGGAGCTGTTTTTT CASNPDSNTGELFF
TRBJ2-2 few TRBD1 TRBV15 TGTGCCACCAGCAGAGGCGGGACAGGGACGGTCGGGGAGCTGTTTTTT CATSRGGTGTVGELFF
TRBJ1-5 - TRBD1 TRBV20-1 TGCAGTGGACGCCGGACAGGGATGGGCAATCAGCCCCAGCATTTT CSGRRTGMGNQPQHF
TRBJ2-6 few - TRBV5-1 TGCGCCAGCAGCTTGGTTACCGGGATCAGCTCTGGGGCCAACGTCCTGACTTTC CASSLVTGISSGANVLTF
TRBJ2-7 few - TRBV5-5 TGTGCCAGCAGCTTGAGACATGACGAGCAGTACTTC CASSLRHDEQYF
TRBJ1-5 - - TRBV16 TGTGCCAGCAGCCAATCACCCCAACTTAGCAATCAGCCCCAGCATTTT CASSQSPQLSNQPQHF
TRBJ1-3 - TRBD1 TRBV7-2 TGTGCCAGCAGCACGGACAGGATTTCTGGAAACACCATATATTTT CASSTDRISGNTIYF
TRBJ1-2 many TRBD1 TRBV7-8 TGTGCCAGCAGCCGGACAGGGGGCTTGGGCTACACCTTC CASSRTGGLGYTF
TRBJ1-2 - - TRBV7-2 TGTGCCAGCAGCCAGACACTGGCGGGAAGCTACACCTTC CASSQTLAGSYTF
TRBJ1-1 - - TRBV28 TGTGCCAGCAGTTTAGGGGGGGGTGGGTCCACTGAAGCTTTCTTT CASSLGGGGSTEAFF
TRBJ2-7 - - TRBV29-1 TGCAGCGTTGCCCAGGACAGTGTTACCTACGAGCAGTACTTC CSVAQDSVTYEQYF
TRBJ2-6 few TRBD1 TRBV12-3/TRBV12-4 TGTGCCAGCAGTTTTTACAGGGGGCGAGCTGGGGCCAACGTCCTGACTTTC CASSFYRGRAGANVLTF
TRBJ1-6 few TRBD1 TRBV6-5 TGTGCCAGCAGTTACAGGGGGGACAGTAATTCACCCCTCCACTTT CASSYRGDSNSPLHF
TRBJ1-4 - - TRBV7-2 TGTGCCAGCAGTGTCACCCCCGGGACGGTAAATGAAAAACTGTTTTTT CASSVTPGTVNEKLFF
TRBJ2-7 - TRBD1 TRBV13 TGTGCCAGCACCAGGGGACAGAGAAGCTCCTACGAGCAGTACTTC CASTRGQRSSYEQYF
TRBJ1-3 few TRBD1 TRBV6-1 TGTGCCAGCAGACAGGGGGGGCCTGGAAACACCATATATTTT CASRQGGPGNTIYF
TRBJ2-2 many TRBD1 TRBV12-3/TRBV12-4 TGTGCCAGCGGGTCCCTGACGGACAGGGTAACCGGGGAGCTGTTTTTT CASGSLTDRVTGELFF
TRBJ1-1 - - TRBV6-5 TGTGCCAGCAGTACCGACAGCACTGAAGCTTTCTTT CASSTDSTEAFF
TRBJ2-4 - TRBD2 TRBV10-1 TGCGCCAGCAGTGACGGCGGGAGAGCCAAAAACATTCAGTACTTC CASSDGGRAKNIQYF
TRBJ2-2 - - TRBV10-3 TGTGCCATCAGGGCAAACCCCACCGGGGAGCTGTTTTTT CAIRANPTGELFF